This T cell receptor beta chain came from a study of shared clonotypes between healthy human individuals. Donors were healthy HIV-negative adults without recently reported acute infections or vaccinations. Concerning this clone: As yet, its antigen is unknown. This specimen includes other DNA sequences encoding the same CDR3.

Study-wide findings and caveats: A generally larger estimated richness was seen in naive subsets than in memory subsets. Collection of samples was limited to blood; tissue repertoires likely differ.

Libraries were prepared by immunoSEQ multiplex PCR; TCRdb keeps only in-frame clonotypes and omits some of them. The table lists millions of clones, over 85% of them singletons. The CDR3 sequence is 15 residues long. V lost 0 bases and J lost 2; bases outside the gene matches: 2. Germline V gives CDR1 MNHEY, CDR2 SVGAGI. The V and J genes are TRBV6-5 and TRBJ2-7; 9 bases are shared with TRBD1. The sequence was obtained from a man younger than 35 in good health. Some clones in this sample may be carry-over from other donors' samples. Sequencing was carried out using naive CD4+ T cells from PBMCs. The subset: CD45RA+ positively selected. CDR3: CASSYSGTGPYEQYF. The CDR3, as DNA: TGTGCCAGCAGTTACTCCGGGACAGGGCCCTACGAGCAGTACTTC.